The 20 T cell receptor beta chains in this list originate from one sample, sequenced in a study of T cell changes during pregnancy in multiple sclerosis. Generated by immunoSEQ multiplex PCR, the TCRdb table keeps only in-frame clones and is missing some. The sample carries roughly 26,000 clones, roughly 87% recorded once. The specimen comprised CD8+ T cells from peripheral blood mononuclear cells, sampled in the second trimester of pregnancy. The receptor source for this set is a female donor with multiple sclerosis, enrolled in a pregnancy study.

V is TRBV5-5 and J is TRBJ2-3, with 9 bases fitting TRBD2. Germline loops: CDR1 SGHKS, CDR2 YYEKEE (reference sequence). J lost 0 bases, V lost 2 bases, and 4 bases had no gene match. The CDR3 loop spans 16 amino acids. The CDR3 DNA is TGTGCCAGCAGCTTTGGAGCGGGGGGAAGCACAGATACGCAGTATTTT. This sequence encodes CASSFGAGGSTDTQYF.

CDR3 sequence: CASSQIAGDTGELFF. As DNA, the CDR3 is TGTGCCAGCAGCCAGATAGCGGGAGACACCGGGGAGCTGTTTTTT. The gene calls are TRBV14 and TRBJ2-2; TRBD2 matches at 9 bases. J gave up 3 bases and V 3 bases, and 2 bases lay outside the gene matches. In germline, CDR1 is SGHDN, CDR2 FVKESK. This CDR3 has 15 residues.

V is TRBV28 and J is TRBJ2-1; TRBD1 might be the D (6 bases). CDR1 and CDR2 from the germline V gene are MDHEN and SYDVKM. The CDR3 contains 15 residues. The V gene lost 10 bases and the J gene lost 7 bases, with 23 bases spanning the gap. This CDR3 reads CAIEPGASRGNEQFF. The DNA for the CDR3 is TGTGCCATCGAGCCAGGGGCTTCGAGGGGGAATGAGCAGTTCTTC.

The chain links TRBV7-2 to TRBJ2-3; 7 positions agree with TRBD2. Germline-derived CDR1 and CDR2 are SGHTA and FQGNSA. The junction had 13 bases not matched to a gene; V was cut back by 2 bases and J by 5 bases. The CDR3 is 17 residues long. Here the CDR3 reads CASSLRPTSASGDTQYF. CDR3 in DNA: TGTGCCAGCAGCTTACGGCCAACTAGCGCCTCAGGAGATACGCAGTATTTT.

The CDR3 protein is CASRGRDMTGNTDTQYF. The CDR3 nucleotides are TGTGCCAGCAGAGGAAGGGACATGACAGGGAACACAGATACGCAGTATTTT. The chain employs TRBV9 and TRBJ2-3, with 7 bases fitting TRBD1. This CDR3 has 17 residues. In germline, CDR1 is SGDLS, CDR2 YYNGEE. V shed 5 bases and J 2 bases; nucleotides not matched to a gene: 14. The full variable domain, its missing parts supplied by reference TRBV9 and TRBJ2-3, is DSGVTQTPKHLITATGQRVTLRCSPRSGDLSVYWYQQSLDQGLQFLIQYYNGEERAKGNILERFSAQQFPDLHSELNLSSLELGDSALYFCASRGRDMTGNTDTQYFGPGTRLTVL.

The V call is TRBV19, the J call TRBJ2-5; D not certain. This CDR3 is built from 13 residues. V was shortened by 1 base and J by 5 bases, with 8 bases between the two germline ends. Germline-derived CDR1 and CDR2 are LNHDA and SQIVND (reference sequence). The CDR3 protein is CASSIVPGETQYF. CDR3 nucleotide sequence: TGTGCCAGTAGTATAGTGCCCGGGGAGACCCAGTACTTC.

The chain employs TRBV9 and TRBJ2-3; TRBD1 agrees at 7 bases. The CDR3 extends over 15 amino acids. The ends lost 4 bases at V and 0 bases at J; junction bases unmatched: 5. Germline loops: CDR1 SGDLS, CDR2 YYNGEE. The CDR3 loop reads CASSPGQDSTDTQYF. CDR3 in DNA: TGTGCCAGCAGCCCAGGACAGGATAGCACAGATACGCAGTATTTT.

This chain joins TRBV5-6 and TRBJ2-1; D is perhaps TRBD2 (7 bases). In germline, CDR1 is SGHDT, CDR2 YYEEEE. V gave up 1 base and J gave up 4 bases, with 12 bases separating them. The CDR3 has 15 residues. CDR3 loop: CASSLRGDYYNEQFF. The CDR3 DNA sequence: TGTGCCAGCAGCTTGAGGGGGGACTATTACAATGAGCAGTTCTTC.

The chain links TRBV14 to TRBJ2-1; perhaps TRBD1 as D (6 bases). The length of the CDR3 is 15 residues. CDR1 and CDR2 (germline): SGHDN, FVKESK. V lost 0 bases and J lost 9, with 15 bases in between. The CDR3 protein is CASSQDNRVGGEQFF. In DNA, the CDR3 is TGTGCCAGCAGCCAAGATAACAGGGTGGGCGGTGAGCAGTTCTTC.

The genes are TRBV7-9 and TRBJ1-4; 7 positions match TRBD1. J gave up 4 bases and V 5 bases, and 10 bases lay outside the gene matches. This CDR3 region has 16 residues. The germline V gene has CDR1 SEHNR and CDR2 FQNEAQ (reference sequence). Written as DNA, the CDR3 is TGTGCCAGCAGCCTATCCCGGGACAGCAATAATGAAAAACTGTTTTTT. Its translation: CASSLSRDSNNEKLFF.

This chain joins TRBV5-6 and TRBJ1-4; D is unclear. Germline values: CDR1 SGHDT, CDR2 YYEEEE. Trimming took 1 base from V and 2 from J, leaving 21 bases between them. The CDR3 loop spans 19 amino acids. The DNA for the CDR3 is TGTGCCAGCAGCTTGATTCGAATTCACGGAGGCAAGACTAATGAAAAACTGTTTTTT. Its protein product is CASSLIRIHGGKTNEKLFF.

J is TRBJ1-5 and V is TRBV27, with D possibly matching TRBD1 (5 bases). Trimming took off 5 bases at V and 7 bases at J, with 9 bases between the two ends. Germline loops: CDR1 MNHEY, CDR2 SMNVEV (reference sequence). The CDR3 extends over 12 amino acids. CDR3 nucleotide sequence: TGTGCCAGCAGTCCCCAGGGACAGCCCCAGCATTTT. Protein product: CASSPQGQPQHF.

The V and J genes are TRBV5-6 and TRBJ2-1, with D possibly TRBD2 on 5 matching bases. Germline assignment: CDR1 SGHDT and CDR2 YYEEEE. The CDR3 is 14 residues long. V lost 2 bases and J 5 bases, leaving 11 bases between the germline ends. The CDR3: CASSLTEGHNEQFF. CDR3 sequence (DNA): TGTGCCAGCAGCTTAACTGAGGGCCACAATGAGCAGTTCTTC.

The table lists this clone with many counts. V gene TRBV25-1 combines with J gene TRBJ1-5; no definite D call. The CDR3 totals 14 residues. Germline CDR1 and CDR2: MGHDK and SYGVNS. V was pared by 2 bases and J by 7 bases, with 12 bases between. Here the CDR3 DNA reads TGTGCCAGCAGTGAAACCGGGGAGAGCCAGCCCCAGCATTTT. It is translated as CASSETGESQPQHF.

Notes on this clone: One end of the junction does not line up with germline, which may come from a read error. The gene calls are TRBV14 and TRBJ1-2; D perhaps matches TRBD1 (5 bases). The CDR3 has 16 residues. Germline V CDR1 and CDR2: SGHDN, FVKESK. CDR3 protein: CASSQDPGGTNYGHTF. CDR3 nucleotides: TGTGCCAGCAGCCAAGACCCCGGAGGGACGAACTATGGCCACACCTTC.

The J gene is TRBJ2-7, the V gene TRBV6-5; 7 bases align to TRBD1. Trimming removed 7 bases from V and 3 bases from J; junction bases left unmatched: 6. The CDR3 runs to 13 residues. Germline lookup yields CDR1 MNHEY and CDR2 SVGAGI. CDR3 protein: CASTYRGSYEQYF. CDR3 DNA sequence: TGTGCCAGCACCTACAGGGGCAGCTACGAGCAGTACTTC.

V and J are TRBV7-9 and TRBJ2-1, with D maybe TRBD2 (6 bases). The CDR3 runs to 16 residues. With 2 bases removed from V and 5 bases from J, the gap between germline ends came to 16 bases. The germline V gene has CDR1 SEHNR and CDR2 FQNEAQ (reference sequence). Written as DNA, the CDR3 is TGTGCCAGCAGCTTAAGGGACTCGCCGCGCGACAATGAGCAGTTCTTC. Encoded protein: CASSLRDSPRDNEQFF.

This chain links TRBV6-1 with TRBJ2-7; tentative D call: TRBD1 (5 bases). Germline V lookup: CDR1 MNHNS, CDR2 SASEGT. The CDR3 loop spans 14 amino acids. V lost 7 bases, J lost 3 bases, and 16 bases lay in between. The CDR3 coding sequence is TGTGCCAGCAACTCGGACAATCGGCTCTACGAGCAGTACTTC. Residues: CASNSDNRLYEQYF.

The V call is TRBV2, the J call TRBJ2-3; 7 nucleotides line up with TRBD1. The length of the CDR3 is 15 residues. V was clipped by 0 bases and J by 2 bases; unmatched bases: 2. CDR1 is SNHLY and CDR2 is FYNNEI in the germline V gene. Written as DNA, the CDR3 is TGTGCCAGCAGTGAAGCGCAGGGGGACACAGATACGCAGTATTTT. Translated: CASSEAQGDTDTQYF. Supplemented by reference TRBV2 and TRBJ2-3, the full variable domain reads EPEVTQTPSHQVTQMGQEVILRCVPISNHLYFYWYRQILGQKVEFLVSFYNNEISEKSEIFDDQFSVERPDGSNFTLKIRSTKLEDSAMYFCASSEAQGDTDTQYFGPGTRLTVL.

The chain recombines TRBV6-1 with TRBJ2-7; D uncertain. This CDR3 is built from 12 residues. Trimming stripped 8 bases from V and 2 bases from J, with 10 bases between. In germline, CDR1 is MNHNS, CDR2 SASEGT. CDR3 in DNA: TGTGCCAGCTTCGAAGCTACCTACGAGCAGTACTTC. Amino acids: CASFEATYEQYF.